These 10 T cell receptor beta chains were all obtained from the same sample, sequenced in a study of T cells in Graves' hyperthyroidism and ophthalmopathy. Amplification of TCR beta CDR3 regions was performed using RNA transcripts as template. The TCR CDR3 first-round RT-PCR relied on the HTBI primer set. TCRdb fed the multiplex PCR reads into MiXCR, producing one record per CDR3 protein. The table lists some 720,000 distinct CDR3 sequences, roughly 17% of them singletons. Sequences were obtained from blood. These receptors were obtained from a young man with Graves' hyperthyroidism.

A few counts support this clonotype. The V gene is TRBV3-1, the J gene TRBJ2-3; no firm D call. Deletions cut 5 bases from V and 2 bases from J, with 17 bases between. Looked up from germline, CDR1 is LGHDT and CDR2 is YNNKEL (reference sequence). CDR3 length: 16 residues. Written as DNA, the CDR3 is TGTGCCAGCAGCTCCCTCGAACGGGCCCACACAGATACGCAGTATTTT. Its protein product is CASSSLERAHTDTQYF.

This clonotype was observed many times. This sequence joins TRBV9 and TRBJ2-5, with 10 bases matching TRBD1. Unmatched junction bases numbered 2, after V lost 2 bases and J lost 4 bases. Germline CDR1 is SGDLS and CDR2 is YYNGEE. The length of the CDR3 is 14 residues. The CDR3 nucleotides read TGTGCCAGCAGCGTGACAGGGGGCAGAGAGACCCAGTACTTC. Its protein product is CASSVTGGRETQYF.

In this sample, this clonotype turned up many times. The chain recombines TRBV4-1 with TRBJ2-7, with 10 bases lining up with TRBD1. There are 15 residues in the CDR3. CDR1 MGHRA and CDR2 YSYEKL come from the germline V gene. Trimming at V came to 0 bases and at J to 5 bases, leaving 4 bases not matched to a gene. CDR3: CASSQDRGQGDEQYF. DNA of the CDR3: TGCGCCAGCAGCCAAGATCGAGGACAGGGGGACGAGCAGTACTTC.

This chain connects TRBV27 to TRBJ1-4; 7 bases match TRBD1. The junction had 9 bases not matched to a gene; V was cut back by 4 bases and J by 7 bases. The CDR3 covers 15 residues. CDR1 and CDR2 (germline): MNHEY, SMNVEV (reference sequence). The CDR3 is CASSSSTGVVEKLFF. Written as DNA, the CDR3 is TGTGCCAGCAGTTCCAGTACAGGGGTGGTTGAAAAACTGTTTTTT.

The chain carries TRBV7-3 and TRBJ2-3, with D unresolved. This CDR3 region has 16 residues. V lost 5 bases, J lost 0 bases, and 15 bases lay in between. The germline CDR1 and CDR2 sequences are SGHTA and FQGTGA. The CDR3 DNA reads as TGTGCCAGCAGCCAAAACCCCTTAGCCAGCACAGATACGCAGTATTTT. It yields the protein CASSQNPLASTDTQYF.

This clonotype has just a few counts. In nucleotides, the CDR3 is TGCAGTGCTAGAGTTGGCGGAAACTCCTACGAGCAGTACTTC. This translates into CSARVGGNSYEQYF. This chain joins TRBV20-1 and TRBJ2-7, with D unclear. The CDR3 has 14 amino acids. Germline loops: CDR1 DFQATT, CDR2 SNEGSKA (reference sequence). Trimming left V 1 base short and J 0 bases short, with 10 bases between.

The chain employs TRBV5-4 and TRBJ1-4; D perhaps matches TRBD1 (5 bases). Germline CDR1 and CDR2: SGHNT and YYREEE (reference sequence). The CDR3 is made up of 14 amino acids. The ends were cut back, 4 bases at V and 10 bases at J, with 17 bases in the middle. The CDR3, as DNA: TGTGCCAGCAGCCTGGACGTAGGGGTAGGAAAACTGTTTTTT. It encodes CASSLDVGVGKLFF.

This rearrangement joins TRBV6-1 to TRBJ1-5, with D possibly being TRBD1 (5 bases). Trimming took 5 bases from V and 0 from J, leaving 14 bases between them. The germline V gene has CDR1 MNHNS and CDR2 SASEGT. The CDR3 is 16 amino acids. In DNA, the CDR3 is TGTGCCAGCAGTTCCGGGACGGATTATAGCAATCAGCCCCAGCATTTT. It is translated as CASSSGTDYSNQPQHF.

This clonotype appeared many times. V usage is TRBV27 and J usage is TRBJ2-2; 8 nucleotides agree with TRBD2. Losses at the gene ends were 6 bases for V and 5 bases for J; bases not matched to a gene: 14. The CDR3 spans 17 residues. CDR1 is MNHEY, CDR2 SMNVEV, per germline (reference sequence). This CDR3 reads CASSTPWSGSGTGELFF. The CDR3 nucleotides are TGTGCCAGCAGCACCCCATGGAGCGGGAGTGGAACCGGGGAGCTGTTTTTT.

In its sample, this clonotype was seen many times. This chain uses TRBV28 with TRBJ2-3, with 7 bases identical to TRBD2. Germline CDR1 and CDR2: MDHEN and SYDVKM. CDR3 size: 17 residues. After removal of 1 base from V and 5 bases from J, the junction contained 12 bases not matched to a gene. The CDR3 bases are TGTGCCAGCAGTTTATCCCCCGGGGGAGGGCCGGGAGATACGCAGTATTTT. As protein: CASSLSPGGGPGDTQYF.